This TCR beta chain was retrieved from a study of T cells in Graves' hyperthyroidism and ophthalmopathy. As for the study in general: Any treatment followed the collection of peripheral blood at initial diagnosis.

Many counts were recorded for this clonotype. The antigen is not known. Regarding the study as a whole: The majority of expanded thyroid clonotypes above 0.001 also appeared in blood.

Stable hyperthyroidism: no ophthalmopathy progression over 18 months of follow-up. The length of the CDR3 is 13 residues. Germline CDR1 reads LNHDA; CDR2 reads SQIVND (reference sequence). V was trimmed by 9 bases and J by 2 bases, leaving 13 bases between them. TCR beta CDR3 regions were amplified from RNA transcripts. The HTBI primer set served for first-round RT-PCR of the TCR CDR3. From the multiplex PCR reads, TCRdb called clonotypes with MiXCR, one entry per CDR3 protein. The data show under 650,000 distinct CDR3 sequences, roughly 16% seen once. This sequence joins TRBV19 and TRBJ1-1; possible D gene TRBD1, 6 bases. The sequencing input was blood. The receptor's source is a woman in her twenties or thirties with Graves' hyperthyroidism. CDR3 in amino acids: CASSIQGNTEAFF. DNA of the CDR3: TGTGCCAGCAGCATACAGGGTAACACTGAAGCTTTCTTT. Full variable domain (outside the CDR3, taken from reference TRBV19 and TRBJ1-1): DGGITQSPKYLFRKEGQNVTLSCEQNLNHDAMYWYRQDPGQGLRLIYYSQIVNDFQKGDIAEGYSVSREKKESFPLTVTSAQKNPTAFYLCASSIQGNTEAFFGQGTRLTVV.